Below are 2 T cell receptor beta chains sequenced from a single sample in a study of cytomegalovirus exposure and HLA in healthy donors. Primers included in the PCR were 60 Vbeta and 13 Jbeta primers. The protocol was immunoSEQ multiplex PCR, while the TCRdb copy is restricted to in-frame clones and leaves out a portion. The table shows 90,000 to 150,000 clones, with roughly 80% occurring only once. The specimen sequenced was PBMCs. The receptors were sampled from a man aged 50 or older in good health and CMV-seronegative.

The gene calls are TRBV7-6 and TRBJ1-1; maybe TRBD1 (6 bases). V was pared by 1 base and J by 2 bases, with 20 bases between. CDR1 is SGHVS and CDR2 is FNYEAQ in the germline V gene. This CDR3 contains 18 residues. The CDR3 region is CASSLGLAGGAGNTEAFF. The DNA of the CDR3 is TGTGCCAGCAGCTTAGGGTTGGCGGGGGGCGCAGGCAACACTGAAGCTTTCTTT.

This clone was recorded once. This rearrangement joins TRBV19 to TRBJ1-2, with D possibly TRBD1 on 6 matching bases. This CDR3 contains 12 residues. The germline V gene has CDR1 LNHDA and CDR2 SQIVND (reference sequence). The V and J ends lost 5 bases and 8 bases respectively, with 12 bases between them. CDR3 DNA: TGTGCCAGTAGTGTCAGGGGTCGGGGCTACACCTTC. Protein: CASSVRGRGYTF.